What follows describes a single T cell receptor beta chain. This CDR3 contains 13 residues. The germline CDR1 and CDR2 sequences are MGHDK and SYGVNS. The V end lost 4 bases, the J end lost 8 bases, and 14 bases lay between the germline ends. The data were obtained in a study of somatic mutations in cytotoxic T cells in rheumatoid arthritis. Measured with immunoSEQ multiplex PCR; TCRdb has only the in-frame clones, and not every one. Found here are 20,000 to 25,000 clones, 65% to 85% of them singletons; the top ten hold approximately 4%. V usage is TRBV25-1 and J usage is TRBJ1-2; the D is unclear. The material sequenced was CD8+ T cells sorted from blood. The clonotype originates from an adult with rheumatoid arthritis. The CDR3 is CASSVPGIEGYTF. CDR3 DNA sequence: TGTGCCAGCAGTGTCCCGGGGATAGAGGGCTACACCTTC.